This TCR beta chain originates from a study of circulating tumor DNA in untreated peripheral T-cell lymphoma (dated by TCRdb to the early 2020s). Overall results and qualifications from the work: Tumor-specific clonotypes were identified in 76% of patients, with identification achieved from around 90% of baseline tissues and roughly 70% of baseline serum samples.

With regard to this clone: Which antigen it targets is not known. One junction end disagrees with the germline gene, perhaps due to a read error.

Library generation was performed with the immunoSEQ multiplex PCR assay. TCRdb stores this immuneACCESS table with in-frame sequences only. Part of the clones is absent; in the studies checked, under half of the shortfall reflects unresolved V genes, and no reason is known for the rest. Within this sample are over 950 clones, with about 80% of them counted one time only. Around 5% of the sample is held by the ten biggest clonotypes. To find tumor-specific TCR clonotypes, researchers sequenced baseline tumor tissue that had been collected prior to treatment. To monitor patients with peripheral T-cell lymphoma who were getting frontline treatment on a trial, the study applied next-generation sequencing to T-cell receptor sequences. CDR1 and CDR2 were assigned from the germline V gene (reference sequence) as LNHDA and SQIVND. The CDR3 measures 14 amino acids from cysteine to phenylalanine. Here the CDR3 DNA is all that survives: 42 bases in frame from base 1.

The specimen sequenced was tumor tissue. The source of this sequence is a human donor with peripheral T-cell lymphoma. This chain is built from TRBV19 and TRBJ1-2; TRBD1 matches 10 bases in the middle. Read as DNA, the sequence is TGTGCCAGTAGTCCGGGACAGGGGTTATATGGCTACATCTTC. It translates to CASSPGQGLYGYIF.